The T cell receptor (beta chain) described here comes from a study of CD4 T cells in relation to SARS-CoV-2 and coronaviruses (dated by TCRdb to the early 2020s). Background for the entire study: In the ViraFEST assay, PBMCs were cultured with antigen for 9 to 10 days, after which TCR beta CDR3s were sequenced to identify antigen-specific clonal expansions. The Adaptive Biotechnologies TCR-sequencing kit was used to sequence samples from a few pre-COVID donors and the naive versus memory experiments, while other data came from Illumina-based sequencing. The negative reference condition was either a culture with an HIV-1 Nef peptide pool or a culture with no peptide. A different, Illumina-based TCR-beta assay was used to sequence expansion assays from other donors in the study. The study assessed, at the TCR clonotype level, memory CD4+ T cell crossreactivity between SARS-CoV-2 and common cold coronavirus spike proteins. Patient-derived lymphoblastoid cell lines were used to map the HLA restriction of shared crossreactive spike epitopes. Broad study findings and their caveats: Because the crossreactivity analysis focused on spike protein, crossreactivity against other viral proteins was not assessed. Because no donor provided both pre-pandemic and post-infection samples, tracing the source of pre-existing responses was limited. In about 60% of donors, memory CD4+ clonotypes turned up that crossrecognized SARS-CoV-2 and at least one common cold coronavirus spike. Small numbers of patients and of tested TCRs were a limitation of the study. Compared with monoreactive clones, crossreactive clones had significantly weaker SARS-CoV-2-driven expansion, a result consistent with antigenic imprinting.

The library was made by the immunoSEQ multiplex PCR assay. Turning to the authors' computational methods: During preprocessing, nonproductive sequences were discarded, as were any CDR3s that did not begin with C, did not end with F or W, or were shorter than 7 amino acids. Antigen-specific clonotypes were called with the MANAFEST web app, based on expansion relative to reference and other culture wells. A clone counted as positive if significantly expanded in 2 of 3 replicate wells versus the reference culture at FDR below 0.05. Positive clones also required significant expansion versus all other tandem wells and an odds ratio above 5. After three terminal residues were trimmed from each end, CDR3 homology was quantified as pairwise Levenshtein distance using the stringdist R package. The source is immuneACCESS, and TCRdb retained only in-frame sequences with V and J called. Part of the clones is not carried over; for the studies checked, unresolved V genes explain less than half of this, and the remainder is unexplained. The DNA was the basis for D and trimming; V, J and clone size are from that table. The table for this sample lists 20,000 to 25,000 clones; about 70% of them were counted only once. Together, the top ten hold roughly a sixth of the sample.

As a fraction of the sample, this clone is medium-sized (0.01 to 0.1%). Its cognate antigen has yet to be identified. Base qualities were left out, and no much larger clone turns up one base away. CD4+ T cells from unexposed donors were collected before the COVID-19 pandemic (2011-2018). After about 10 days of culture, CD4+ T cells were isolated with the EasySep CD4+ T cell isolation kit. As far as cell numbers permitted, CD4+ T cells from unexposed donors were tested for reactivity against SARS-CoV-2 S and N as well as four spike pools from common cold coronaviruses. PBMCs were cultured at about 1.9 million per well in IMDM supplemented with 5% human AB serum and about 9.3 IU/ml IL-2. Half of the culture medium was replaced with fresh IL-2-containing medium on days 3 and 7. In general, every peptide culture condition was set up in three replicate wells. Leukapheresis product for the unexposed donors was bought commercially. Ficoll-Paque PLUS gradient centrifugation was used to isolate PBMCs from leukapheresis product or whole blood. PBMCs were either cryopreserved at -140°C or used fresh in the expansion assay. The QIAamp Micro DNA Kit was used to extract genomic DNA from the CD4+ T cells.

V is clipped by 2 bases and J by 9 bases, and the sequence between their germline boundaries is 11 bases long. CDR1 is given as LGHNA and CDR2 as YNFKEQ, both from the germline V gene. The CDR3, cysteine through phenylalanine, is 13 amino acids long. Only the CDR3 portion is preserved as DNA: 39 bases, with reading frame beginning at the first base. Sequenced input: CD4+ T cells from PBMCs, cultured in vitro. Rearrangement joined TRBV4-2 to TRBJ2-1, with the D gene call left open. This sequence was found in a human donor in good health. The CDR3 reads CASSQSRAGEQFF. The DNA reads TGTGCCAGCAGCCAATCCCGGGCTGGTGAGCAGTTCTTC.